The 26 T cell receptor beta chains below come from one sample, sequenced in a study of cytomegalovirus exposure and HLA in healthy donors. It was with 60 Vbeta and 13 Jbeta primers that the PCR ran. Libraries were prepared by immunoSEQ multiplex PCR; TCRdb keeps only in-frame clonotypes and omits some of them. Of 140,000 to 150,000 clones listed, around 80% were seen once; the top ten hold roughly 4%. The sample comprised PBMCs. The receptor source for this set is a woman aged 40 to 50 in good health and CMV-seropositive.

The rearrangement uses TRBV18 and TRBJ2-5; D ambiguous. Trimming took 1 base from V and 2 from J, leaving 8 bases between them. Looked up from germline, CDR1 is KGHSH and CDR2 is LQKENI. The CDR3 extends over 14 amino acids. CDR3 in amino acids: CASSPLDSQETQYF. The DNA of the CDR3 is TGTGCCAGCTCACCACTTGACTCACAAGAGACCCAGTACTTC.

V is TRBV29-1 and J is TRBJ1-1; TRBD1 aligns across 9 bases. The CDR3 runs to 15 residues. With V trimmed by 6 bases and J by 6 bases, 14 bases remained unmatched. CDR1 SQVTM and CDR2 ANQGSEA come from the germline V gene. The CDR3 DNA is TGCAGCGTCATACCCGGGACAGGGTCTAGGGCTGAAGCTTTCTTT. Translated, it gives CSVIPGTGSRAEAFF.

J is TRBJ1-3 and V is TRBV7-9; D call uncertain. Trimming cost V 1 base and J 0 bases, with 7 bases left between them. The germline gives CDR1 SEHNR, CDR2 FQNEAQ (reference sequence). The CDR3 has 15 amino acids. CDR3 DNA sequence: TGTGCCAGCAGCTTAGGGGCTCGCTCTGGAAACACCATATATTTT. Its translation is CASSLGARSGNTIYF.

The rearrangement links TRBV7-3 to TRBJ2-3, with a possible D match to TRBD2 (5 bases). CDR1 and CDR2 (germline): SGHTA, FQGTGA. The V and J ends lost 4 bases and 2 bases respectively, with 19 bases between them. This CDR3 spans 17 amino acids. CDR3 region: CASSSPKEAEPTDTQYF. As DNA, the CDR3 is TGTGCCAGCAGCTCTCCCAAGGAAGCGGAGCCCACAGATACGCAGTATTTT. Full variable domain (missing parts from reference TRBV7-3 and TRBJ2-3): GAGVSQTPSNKVTEKGKYVELRCDPISGHTALYWYRQSLGQGPEFLIYFQGTGAADDSGLPNDRFFAVRPEGSVSTLKIQRTERGDSAVYLCASSSPKEAEPTDTQYFGPGTRLTVL.

The genes are TRBV7-8 and TRBJ1-3; D not resolved. In germline, CDR1 is SGHVS, CDR2 FQNEAQ. The CDR3 has 15 amino acids. V lost 1 base to trimming and J lost 4 bases, with 11 bases between them. CDR3 coding DNA: TGTGCCAGCAGCTTAGGGACTCAAGGGGGAAACACCATATATTTT. As protein: CASSLGTQGGNTIYF.

The chain is built from TRBV11-2 and TRBJ2-7; D may be TRBD2 (5 bases). V shed 5 bases and J shed 1 base, with 15 bases lying between them. There are 15 residues in the CDR3. Germline CDR1 SGHAT, CDR2 FQNNGV. As DNA, the CDR3 is TGTGCCAGCAGCCTCACGGACGGGGTGTCCTACGAGCAGTACTTC. This translates into CASSLTDGVSYEQYF.

This rearrangement joins TRBV30 to TRBJ1-6; the D gene is possibly TRBD1 (5 bases). CDR3 length: 14 residues. V lost 2 bases and J 9 bases, leaving 14 bases between the germline ends. The germline CDR1 and CDR2 sequences are GTSNPN and SVGIG (reference sequence). This chain's CDR3 is CAWSPLGPASPLHF. CDR3 in DNA: TGTGCCTGGAGTCCCTTGGGGCCAGCTTCACCCCTCCACTTT. The whole variable domain, remainder taken from reference TRBV30 and TRBJ1-6, is SQTIHQWPATLVQPVGSPLSLECTVEGTSNPNLYWYRQAAGRGLQLLFYSVGIGQISSEVPQNLSASRPQDRQFILSSKKLLLSDSGFYLCAWSPLGPASPLHFGNGTRLTVT.

The V gene is TRBV6-1, the J gene TRBJ1-6; D remains ambiguous. The CDR3 is 16 residues long. The germline CDR1 and CDR2 sequences are MNHNS and SASEGT. Trimming shortened V by 1 base and J by 10 bases, and 17 bases separated the two germline ends. The CDR3, as DNA: TGTGCCAGCAGTGAAGTATTCGAGGGTTTGAGATCACCCCTCCACTTT. Amino acid sequence: CASSEVFEGLRSPLHF.

This clone was detected only a few times. Germline is not matched at one junction end, which may reflect a read error. This rearrangement joins TRBV7-7 to TRBJ1-1; TRBD1 aligns across 7 bases. Germline values: CDR1 SSHAT, CDR2 FNYEAQ (reference sequence). This CDR3 has 13 amino acids. The CDR3: CASSRDSNTEAFF. The DNA for the CDR3 is TGTGCTAGCAGCCGGGACAGCAACACTGAAGCTTTCTTT. The full variable domain, rest sourced from reference TRBV7-7 and TRBJ1-1, is GAGVSQSPRYKVTKRGQDVTLRCDPISSHATLYWYQQALGQGPEFLTYFNYEAQPDKSGLPSDRFSAERPEGSISTLTIQRTEQRDSAMYRCASSRDSNTEAFFGQGTRLTVV.

This sequence joins TRBV14 and TRBJ2-2; D ambiguous. Germline CDR1 SGHDN, CDR2 FVKESK. V lost 0 bases and J lost 3, with 5 bases in between. The CDR3 contains 14 residues. Here the CDR3 reads CASSQDPDTGELFF. CDR3 in DNA: TGTGCCAGCAGCCAAGATCCGGACACCGGGGAGCTGTTTTTT.

V is TRBV7-2 and J is TRBJ2-3; 10 bases map to TRBD2. The trim removed 5 bases at V and 4 bases at J, leaving 9 bases unmatched. Germline V gene data show CDR1 as SGHTA and CDR2 as FQGNSA. CDR3 size: 16 residues. CDR3 coding DNA: TGTGCCAGCAGCAACCGAGCGGGAGGGTCCCCAGATACGCAGTATTTT. Translating gives CASSNRAGGSPDTQYF.

J is TRBJ2-7 and V is TRBV15, with D uncertain. In germline, CDR1 is LNHNV, CDR2 YYDKDF (reference sequence). The CDR3 is 11 residues long. The V and J ends lost 1 base and 6 bases respectively, with 4 bases between them. This chain's CDR3 is CATSRGGEQYF. The DNA of the CDR3 is TGTGCCACCAGCAGAGGAGGCGAGCAGTACTTC.

The V gene is TRBV7-2, the J gene TRBJ2-5; TRBD2 is a possible D gene (5 bases). CDR1 is SGHTA, CDR2 FQGNSA, per germline. This CDR3 has 17 amino acids. V lost 0 bases and J lost 2, with 16 bases in between. The CDR3: CASSLADFWQEQETQYF. CDR3 sequence (DNA): TGTGCCAGCAGCTTAGCGGACTTCTGGCAGGAACAAGAGACCCAGTACTTC.

The chain is built from TRBV27 and TRBJ2-1; a possible D gene is TRBD1 (5 bases). The V gene's germline CDR1 is MNHEY and CDR2 SMNVEV (reference sequence). The CDR3 has 18 amino acids. Deletions cut 3 bases from V and 6 bases from J, with 24 bases between. Written as DNA, the CDR3 is TGTGCCAGCAGTTTTACAGGTACTCAAGTACTCAGAGTCAATGAGCAGTTCTTC. This encodes CASSFTGTQVLRVNEQFF.

The chain combines TRBV2 with TRBJ1-5, with D possibly matching TRBD1 (6 bases). The CDR3 length is 15 residues. Germline V CDR1 and CDR2: SNHLY, FYNNEI. The germline V and J ends were trimmed by 3 bases and 3 bases, with 12 bases remaining between them. The CDR3 here is CASSEVRGPNQPQHF. The CDR3 DNA reads as TGTGCCAGCAGTGAGGTCAGGGGCCCCAATCAGCCCCAGCATTTT.

The chain joins TRBV28 to TRBJ2-1, with 7 bases lining up with TRBD2. In germline, CDR1 is MDHEN, CDR2 SYDVKM. The CDR3 is 14 residues long. J gave up 6 bases and V 2 bases, and 4 bases lay outside the gene matches. CDR3: CASSLSGAINEQFF. CDR3 DNA: TGTGCCAGCAGTTTAAGCGGGGCCATCAATGAGCAGTTCTTC.

The V and J genes are TRBV4-2 and TRBJ1-4; 9 bases line up with TRBD1. The CDR3 is made up of 18 amino acids. Per the germline V gene, CDR1 is LGHNA and CDR2 is YNFKEQ. Trimming took 0 bases from V and 7 from J; bases not matched to a gene: 12. CDR3 sequence: CASSQDSATGGGGEKLFF. CDR3 nucleotides: TGTGCCAGCAGCCAAGATTCGGCCACAGGGGGCGGGGGTGAAAAACTGTTTTTT.

The sample holds a few counts of this clone. The chain links TRBV28 to TRBJ1-4, with TRBD1 matching over 8 bases. The CDR3 contains 17 residues. Germline-derived CDR1 and CDR2 are MDHEN and SYDVKM. With V trimmed by 2 bases and J by 3 bases, 8 bases remained unmatched. The DNA of the CDR3 is TGTGCCAGCAGTTTACATCCAGGGGGCGCCCCTAATGAAAAACTGTTTTTT. This encodes CASSLHPGGAPNEKLFF.

The V call is TRBV6-1, the J call TRBJ1-1; TRBD1 aligns across 8 bases. V lost 8 bases, J lost 8 bases, and 7 bases stayed unmatched. Germline CDR1 reads MNHNS; CDR2 reads SASEGT. The CDR3 is made up of 12 amino acids. This chain's CDR3 is CASGSGGWEAFF. Written as DNA, the CDR3 is TGTGCCAGCGGATCAGGGGGCTGGGAAGCTTTCTTT.

A single count supports this clone. The chain couples TRBV30 to TRBJ1-6; no clear D gene. Germline loops: CDR1 GTSNPN, CDR2 SVGIG (reference sequence). The CDR3 extends over 16 amino acids. The V and J ends lost 0 bases and 5 bases respectively, with 14 bases between them. The CDR3 protein is CAWSVLNDYHNSPLHF. DNA for the CDR3: TGTGCCTGGAGTGTACTAAACGACTACCATAATTCACCCCTCCACTTT.

The rearrangement links TRBV28 to TRBJ1-5; 10 bases line up with TRBD1. Germline V gives CDR1 MDHEN, CDR2 SYDVKM. V was clipped by 6 bases and J by 6 bases; unmatched bases: 20. This CDR3 contains 19 residues. CDR3 residues: CASSKGQGNLGLGLQPQHF. DNA of the CDR3: TGTGCCAGCAGCAAGGGACAGGGGAACTTGGGGCTGGGGCTTCAGCCCCAGCATTTT.

The chain combines TRBV5-1 with TRBJ1-2; D perhaps matches TRBD1 (6 bases). This CDR3 has 12 residues. Trimming stripped 3 bases from V and 6 bases from J, with 9 bases between. Germline V gives CDR1 SGHRS, CDR2 YFSETQ. CDR3 amino acids: CASSSTGNGYTF. The CDR3 DNA reads TGCGCCAGCAGCTCCACAGGGAATGGCTACACCTTC. The whole variable domain, filled in from reference TRBV5-1 and TRBJ1-2, reads KAGVTQTPRYLIKTRGQQVTLSCSPISGHRSVSWYQQTPGQGLQFLFEYFSETQRNKGNFPGRFSGRQFSNSRSEMNVSTLELGDSALYLCASSSTGNGYTFGSGTRLTVV.

In its sample, this clone was seen once. The chain joins TRBV28 to TRBJ2-5, with TRBD2 identical over 16 bases. The ends lost 3 bases at V and 6 bases at J; junction bases unmatched: 10. Germline CDR1 MDHEN, CDR2 SYDVKM. The CDR3 is made up of 18 amino acids. CDR3 protein: CASSLYEGLAGGRKTQYF. As DNA, the CDR3 is TGTGCCAGCAGTTTGTATGAGGGACTAGCGGGAGGGCGGAAGACCCAGTACTTC. The whole variable domain, filled in from reference TRBV28 and TRBJ2-5, reads DVKVTQSSRYLVKRTGEKVFLECVQDMDHENMFWYRQDPGLGLRLIYFSYDVKMKEKGDIPEGYSVSREKKERFSLILESASTNQTSMYLCASSLYEGLAGGRKTQYFGPGTRLLVL.

This chain joins TRBV9 and TRBJ2-3, with D possibly being TRBD2 (5 bases). CDR3 length: 15 residues. Deletions cut 0 bases from V and 3 bases from J, with 11 bases between. Germline-derived CDR1 and CDR2 are SGDLS and YYNGEE. The CDR3, as DNA: TGTGCCAGCAGCGTAGGGAACCCGGGGACAGATACGCAGTATTTT. This sequence encodes CASSVGNPGTDTQYF. Full variable domain (outside the CDR3, taken from reference TRBV9 and TRBJ2-3): DSGVTQTPKHLITATGQRVTLRCSPRSGDLSVYWYQQSLDQGLQFLIQYYNGEERAKGNILERFSAQQFPDLHSELNLSSLELGDSALYFCASSVGNPGTDTQYFGPGTRLTVL.

The chain links TRBV13 to TRBJ1-2; 9 bases are a match to TRBD1. J gave up 9 bases and V 3 bases, and 5 bases lay outside the gene matches. Germline V gene data show CDR1 as PRHDT and CDR2 as FYEKMQ (reference sequence). The CDR3 contains 13 residues. The CDR3 reads CASSLGGTGSYTF. Here the CDR3 DNA reads TGTGCCAGCAGCTTGGGGGGGACAGGGAGCTACACCTTC.

The chain uses TRBV5-1 and TRBJ2-7; 7 bases match TRBD1. V trimming: 4 bases; J trimming: 1 base; junction bases outside the gene matches: 5. The CDR3 length is 14 residues. Germline CDR1 SGHRS, CDR2 YFSETQ. This CDR3 is CASSAGTASYEQYF. CDR3 DNA: TGCGCCAGCAGCGCAGGGACAGCGTCCTACGAGCAGTACTTC.